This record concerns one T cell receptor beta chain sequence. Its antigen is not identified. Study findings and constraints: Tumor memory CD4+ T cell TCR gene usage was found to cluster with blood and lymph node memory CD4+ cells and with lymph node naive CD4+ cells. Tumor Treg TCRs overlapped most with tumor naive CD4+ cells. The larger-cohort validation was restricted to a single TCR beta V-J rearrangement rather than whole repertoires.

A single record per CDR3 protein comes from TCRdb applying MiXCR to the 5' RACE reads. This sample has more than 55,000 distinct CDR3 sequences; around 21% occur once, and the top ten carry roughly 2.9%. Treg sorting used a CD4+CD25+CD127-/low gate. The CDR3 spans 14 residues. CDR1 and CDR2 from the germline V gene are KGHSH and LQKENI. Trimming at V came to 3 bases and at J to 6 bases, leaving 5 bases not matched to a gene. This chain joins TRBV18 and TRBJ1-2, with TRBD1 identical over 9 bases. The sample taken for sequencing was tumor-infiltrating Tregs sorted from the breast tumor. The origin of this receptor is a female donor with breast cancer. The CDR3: CASSPGQGSDGYTF. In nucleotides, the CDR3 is TGTGCCAGCTCACCGGGACAGGGTTCCGATGGCTACACCTTC.